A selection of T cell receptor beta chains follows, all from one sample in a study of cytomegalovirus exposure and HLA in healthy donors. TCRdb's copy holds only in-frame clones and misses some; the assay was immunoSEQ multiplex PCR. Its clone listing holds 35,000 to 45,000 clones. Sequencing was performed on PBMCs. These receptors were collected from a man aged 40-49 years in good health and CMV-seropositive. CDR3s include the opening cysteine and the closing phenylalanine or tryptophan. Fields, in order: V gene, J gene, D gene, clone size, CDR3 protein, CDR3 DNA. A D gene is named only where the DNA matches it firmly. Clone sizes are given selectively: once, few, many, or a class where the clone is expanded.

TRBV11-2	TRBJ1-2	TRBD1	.	CASSLDRQGSRYGYTF	TGTGCCAGCAGCTTAGATAGACAGGGAAGTCGATATGGCTACACCTTC
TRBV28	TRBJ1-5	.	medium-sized	CASKQSAFNQPQHF	TGTGCCAGCAAACAGTCAGCTTTCAATCAGCCCCAGCATTTT
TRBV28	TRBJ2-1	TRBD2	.	CASSLGTSGRVISYNEQFF	TGTGCCAGCAGTTTAGGGACTAGCGGGAGGGTTATCTCCTACAATGAGCAGTTCTTC
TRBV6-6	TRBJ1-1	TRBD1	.	CASRPDREDTEAFF	TGTGCCAGCAGACCGGACAGGGAGGACACTGAAGCTTTCTTT
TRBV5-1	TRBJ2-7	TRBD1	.	CASSIGTGGSYEQYF	TGCGCCAGCAGCATCGGGACAGGGGGATCCTACGAGCAGTACTTC
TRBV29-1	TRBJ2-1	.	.	CSAQNEASYNEQFF	TGCAGCGCTCAGAACGAGGCGAGTTACAATGAGCAGTTCTTC
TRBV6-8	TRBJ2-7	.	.	CASSYRGREHYEQYF	TGTGCCAGCAGTTATCGGGGAAGGGAGCACTACGAGCAGTACTTC
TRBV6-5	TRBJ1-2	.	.	CASSYDTNYGYTF	TGTGCCAGCAGTTACGACACTAACTATGGCTACACCTTC
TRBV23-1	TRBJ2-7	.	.	CASSHWGGAGDF	TGCGCCAGCAGTCATTGGGGGGGGGCCGGGGACTTC
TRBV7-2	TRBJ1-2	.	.	CASSPTTRGYTF	TGTGCCAGCAGCCCTACGACACGTGGCTACACCTTC
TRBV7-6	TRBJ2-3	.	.	CASSLEHLLGDTQYF	TGTGCCAGCAGCTTAGAACACCTCCTAGGAGATACGCAGTATTTT
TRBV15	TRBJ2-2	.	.	CATSPYRQPTITRNTGELFF	TGTGCCACCAGCCCCTACAGACAACCAACCATTACTAGGAACACCGGGGAGCTGTTTTTT
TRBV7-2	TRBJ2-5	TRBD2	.	CASRSAGAGETQYF	TGTGCCAGCAGATCGGCGGGAGCCGGGGAGACCCAGTACTTC
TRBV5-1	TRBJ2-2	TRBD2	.	CASRLAGGPNTGELFF	TGCGCCAGCAGACTAGCGGGAGGGCCGAACACCGGGGAGCTGTTTTTT
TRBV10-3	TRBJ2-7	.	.	CAISESIPGEQYF	TGTGCCATCAGTGAGTCTATACCCGGCGAGCAGTACTTC
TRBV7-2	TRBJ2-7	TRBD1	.	CASSHHKRQGANTYEQYF	TGTGCCAGCAGCCACCACAAAAGACAGGGGGCAAATACCTACGAGCAGTACTTC
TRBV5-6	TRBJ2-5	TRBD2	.	CASSGMGGGQYF	TGTGCCAGCAGCGGTATGGGCGGGGGGCAGTACTTC
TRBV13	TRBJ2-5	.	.	CASSWAVGGAGETQYF	TGTGCCAGCAGCTGGGCCGTGGGCGGGGCCGGAGAGACCCAGTACTTC
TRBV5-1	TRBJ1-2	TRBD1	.	CASKGQGINYGYTF	TGCGCCAGCAAGGGACAGGGAATTAACTATGGCTACACCTTC
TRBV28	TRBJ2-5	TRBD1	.	CASSWGQFHTTQETQYF	TGTGCCAGCAGCTGGGGACAGTTCCACACAACCCAAGAGACCCAGTACTTC
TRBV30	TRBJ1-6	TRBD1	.	CASTGQFNSPLHF	TGTGCCTCTACGGGACAGTTTAATTCACCCCTCCACTTT
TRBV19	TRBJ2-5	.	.	CASSIGHPIQETQYF	TGTGCCAGTAGTATTGGGCATCCTATTCAAGAGACCCAGTACTTC
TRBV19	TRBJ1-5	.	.	CASSIHGGSNQPQHF	TGTGCCAGTAGTATTCACGGGGGTAGCAATCAGCCCCAGCATTTT
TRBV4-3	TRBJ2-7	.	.	CASSQDPIGYEQYF	TGCGCCAGCAGCCAAGATCCGATCGGCTACGAGCAGTACTTC
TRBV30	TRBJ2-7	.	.	CAWSGKLGGRVYEQYF	TGTGCCTGGAGTGGGAAACTGGGGGGAAGGGTCTACGAGCAGTACTTC
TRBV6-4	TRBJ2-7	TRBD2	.	CARGTKRLAAPYEQYF	TGTGCCAGGGGAACTAAAAGACTAGCTGCCCCCTACGAGCAGTACTTC
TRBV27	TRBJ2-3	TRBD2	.	CATRTSGTTDTQYF	TGTGCCACCAGGACTAGCGGGACCACAGATACGCAGTATTTT
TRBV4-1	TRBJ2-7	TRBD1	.	CASSHPRGTGGYEQYF	TGCGCCAGCAGCCACCCAAGGGGGACAGGGGGCTACGAGCAGTACTTC
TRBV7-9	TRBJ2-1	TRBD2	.	CASSLGAGELNEQFF	TGTGCCAGCAGCTTAGGTGCGGGAGAGTTAAATGAGCAGTTCTTC
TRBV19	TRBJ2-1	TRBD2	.	CASKGRGLAGGEQFF	TGTGCCAGTAAGGGGCGAGGACTAGCGGGAGGTGAGCAGTTCTTC
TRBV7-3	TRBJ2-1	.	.	CASSLILSNEQFF	TGTGCCAGCAGCTTAATTCTCTCCAATGAGCAGTTCTTC
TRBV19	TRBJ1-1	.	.	CASSISRGTPLGAFF	TGTGCCAGTAGTATCTCTCGGGGAACGCCCTTGGGTGCTTTCTTT
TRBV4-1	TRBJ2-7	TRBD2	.	CASSQGLAVTYEQYF	TGCGCCAGCAGCCAAGGACTAGCGGTAACCTACGAGCAGTACTTC
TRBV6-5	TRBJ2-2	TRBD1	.	CASSFWDRVNTGELFF	TGTGCCAGCAGTTTTTGGGACAGGGTGAACACCGGGGAGCTGTTTTTT
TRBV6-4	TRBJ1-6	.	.	CASSDAGAASPLHF	TGTGCCAGCAGTGACGCGGGGGCCGCTTCACCCCTCCACTTT
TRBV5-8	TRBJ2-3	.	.	CASLLEYF	TGTGCCTCCCTCCTAGAGTATTTT
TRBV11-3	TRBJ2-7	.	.	CASSSLNEQYF	TGTGCCAGCAGCTCCTTGAACGAGCAGTACTTC
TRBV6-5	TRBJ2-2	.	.	CASSYASKGGELFF	TGTGCCAGCAGTTACGCTAGCAAGGGCGGGGAGCTGTTTTTT
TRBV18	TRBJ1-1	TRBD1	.	CASSPWTGLEAFF	TGTGCCAGCTCGCCTTGGACAGGGCTTGAAGCTTTCTTT
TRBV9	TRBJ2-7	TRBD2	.	CASSASGGPYEQYF	TGTGCCAGCAGCGCTAGCGGGGGACCCTACGAGCAGTACTTC
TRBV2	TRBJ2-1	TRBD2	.	CASRAGTSGEQFF	TGTGCCAGCAGGGCCGGGACTAGTGGCGAGCAGTTCTTC
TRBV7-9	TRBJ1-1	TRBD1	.	CASSLGTENTEAFF	TGTGCCAGCAGCCTAGGGACAGAGAACACTGAAGCTTTCTTT
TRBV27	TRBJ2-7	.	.	CASSLSMYAGRLYEQYF	TGTGCCAGCAGTTTATCGATGTATGCAGGGCGGCTGTACGAGCAGTACTTC
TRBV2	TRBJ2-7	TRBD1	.	CASRTGDYEQYF	TGTGCCAGCAGGACAGGGGACTACGAGCAGTACTTC
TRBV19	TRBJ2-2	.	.	CASSPLGGETGELFF	TGTGCCAGTAGTCCCCTAGGGGGAGAGACCGGGGAGCTGTTTTTT
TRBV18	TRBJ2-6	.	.	CASSLPSGANVLTF	TGTGCCAGCTCACTCCCATCTGGGGCCAACGTCCTGACTTTC
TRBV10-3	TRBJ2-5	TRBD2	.	CATLLAGGETQYF	TGTGCCACTCTACTAGCGGGAGGGGAGACCCAGTACTTC
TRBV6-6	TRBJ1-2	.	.	CASSYYTTNYGYTF	TGTGCCAGCAGTTACTACACAACTAACTATGGCTACACCTTC
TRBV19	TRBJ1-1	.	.	CASDSLGAGTTEAFF	TGTGCCAGTGATTCTCTGGGGGCAGGCACCACTGAAGCTTTCTTT
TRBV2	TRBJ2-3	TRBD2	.	CASSAGGPTTDTQYF	TGTGCCAGCAGTGCGGGGGGACCAACCACAGATACGCAGTATTTT
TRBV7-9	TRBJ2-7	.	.	CASSLPGDGSYEQYF	TGTGCCAGCAGCTTACCAGGGGATGGGTCCTACGAGCAGTACTTC
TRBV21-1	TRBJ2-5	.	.	CASSKAVVGQQETQYF	TGTGCCAGCAGCAAAGCAGTGGTAGGACAGCAAGAGACCCAGTACTTC
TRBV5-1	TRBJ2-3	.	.	CASSWSTGGSTDTQYF	TGCGCCAGCAGCTGGTCGACAGGAGGAAGCACAGATACGCAGTATTTT
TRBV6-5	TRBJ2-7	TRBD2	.	CASSIPGGRGNEQYF	TGTGCCAGCAGCATCCCTGGCGGGAGAGGCAACGAGCAGTACTTC
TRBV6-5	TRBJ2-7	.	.	CASSSSPSYEQYF	TGTGCCAGCAGTTCTTCCCCCTCCTACGAGCAGTACTTC